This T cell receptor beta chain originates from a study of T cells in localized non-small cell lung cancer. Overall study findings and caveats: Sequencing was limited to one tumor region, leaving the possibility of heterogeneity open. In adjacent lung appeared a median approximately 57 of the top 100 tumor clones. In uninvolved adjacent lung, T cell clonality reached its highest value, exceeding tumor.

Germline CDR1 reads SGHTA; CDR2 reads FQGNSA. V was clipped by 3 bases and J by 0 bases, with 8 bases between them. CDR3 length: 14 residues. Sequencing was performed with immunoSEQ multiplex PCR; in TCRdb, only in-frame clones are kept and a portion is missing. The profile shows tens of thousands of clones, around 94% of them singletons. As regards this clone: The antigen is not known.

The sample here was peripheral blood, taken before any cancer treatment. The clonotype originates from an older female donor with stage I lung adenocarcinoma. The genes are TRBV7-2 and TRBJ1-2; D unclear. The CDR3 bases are TGTGCCAGCAGCTTTAGCCGGTCTAACTATGGCTACACCTTC. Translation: CASSFSRSNYGYTF.